What follows are 8 T cell receptor beta chains derived from one specimen sequenced in a study of T cell responses to AZD1222 COVID-19 vaccine. Assay used: immunoSEQ multiplex PCR; TCRdb lists only in-frame clones, some missing. The data hold 90,000 to 150,000 clones, with roughly 90% observed a single time. Sequences were derived from peripheral blood, sampled on day 0 of AZD1222 vaccination. The receptors derive from an adult in good health.

The chain carries TRBV2 and TRBJ2-7, with D unclear. V gave up 5 bases and J gave up 0 bases, with 5 bases separating them. Germline V gene sequence: CDR1 SNHLY, CDR2 FYNNEI. The CDR3 covers 12 residues. CDR3 DNA: TGTGCCAGCAGTTTCTTCTCCTACGAGCAGTACTTC. Its protein product is CASSFFSYEQYF.

The chain recombines TRBV6-5 with TRBJ2-3; 9 bases map to TRBD1. CDR1 and CDR2 from the germline V gene are MNHEY and SVGAGI. CDR3 length: 14 residues. The V gene end was trimmed by 5 bases and the J gene end by 4 bases; junction bases not matched to a gene: 4. Here the CDR3 reads CASSRTGEADTQYF. The CDR3 DNA sequence: TGTGCCAGCAGTAGGACAGGGGAGGCAGATACGCAGTATTTT.

This rearrangement joins TRBV18 to TRBJ1-2; 9 bases are a match to TRBD1. This CDR3 region has 16 residues. Germline V CDR1 and CDR2: KGHSH, LQKENI. V trimming: 2 bases; J trimming: 7 bases; junction bases outside the gene matches: 11. CDR3 DNA: TGTGCCAGCTCACCAGGGTCCCCGGGACAGGGACCTGGCTACACCTTC. Protein product: CASSPGSPGQGPGYTF.

V gene TRBV7-2 combines with J gene TRBJ2-3; 7 bases map to TRBD2. V lost 1 base to trimming and J lost 3 bases; unmatched junction nucleotides: 7. This CDR3 is built from 16 residues. Germline CDR1 is SGHTA and CDR2 is FQGNSA. The CDR3 loop reads CASSLGPAGSTDTQYF. The CDR3, as DNA: TGTGCCAGCAGCTTAGGGCCAGCGGGGAGTACAGATACGCAGTATTTT.

A few counts support this clone. This chain links TRBV5-1 with TRBJ2-5; 10 bases match TRBD2. Germline trimming cut 3 bases from V and 5 bases from J; bases unmatched to any gene: 16. CDR3 length equals 18 residues. Per the germline V gene, CDR1 is SGHRS and CDR2 is YFSETQ. In nucleotides, the CDR3 is TGCGCCAGCAGCTCGAGCCTAACTAGCGGGGTTTATGTGGAGACCCAGTACTTC. It yields the protein CASSSSLTSGVYVETQYF.

This clone has just one count. The V and J genes are TRBV27 and TRBJ2-7; TRBD2 matches 7 bases. The V and J ends lost 7 bases and 5 bases, in that order; junction bases with no gene match: 5. The CDR3 totals 12 residues. In germline, CDR1 is MNHEY, CDR2 SMNVEV (reference sequence). For the CDR3, the DNA is TGTGCCAGCAAGCGGGGTGGCGACGAGCAGTACTTC. Translated: CASKRGGDEQYF.

In the case of this clone: An end of the junction does not agree with germline; a read error may underlie this. CDR3 coding DNA: TGTGCTAGCAGCCCGAGATTGAACACTGAAGCTTTCTTT. It specifies CASSPRLNTEAFF. The V and J genes are TRBV7-7 and TRBJ1-1; D not resolved. The CDR3 runs 13 residues. CDR1 SSHAT and CDR2 FNYEAQ come from the germline V gene (reference sequence).

The V and J genes are TRBV7-9 and TRBJ2-2; TRBD1 aligns across 8 bases. This CDR3 spans 18 amino acids. V shed 6 bases, J shed 2 bases, and the junction held 14 bases outside the gene matches. Germline V lookup: CDR1 SEHNR, CDR2 FQNEAQ (reference sequence). The CDR3 DNA reads as TGTGCCAGCAGTTCCCGCGGACAGGGAACTTTTAACACCGGGGAGCTGTTTTTT. It encodes CASSSRGQGTFNTGELFF.